This paragraph reports one T cell receptor beta chain. Germline lookup yields CDR1 LNHDA and CDR2 SQIVND (reference sequence). The CDR3 has 16 amino acids. Between the trimmed V and J ends, which lost 1 base and 5 bases, there was a span of 17 bases. This sample was taken from a study of blood T cell repertoires in COVID-19. The Seattle patients, enrolled during active infection, were followed longitudinally. Measured with immunoSEQ multiplex PCR; TCRdb has only the in-frame clones, and not every one. The repertoire consists of about 410,000 clones, with over 75% occurring once and the leading ten covering less than 2%.

V is TRBV19 and J is TRBJ2-5; weak D call: TRBD1 (6 bases). The specimen was peripheral blood. The receptor comes from a woman aged 35 to 49 with COVID-19, enrolled during active disease. The CDR3 DNA reads TGTGCCAGTAGTATAGTGCCAGGGGCTTTGGGTGAGACCCAGTACTTC. It translates to CASSIVPGALGETQYF.